This T cell receptor (beta chain) was found in a study of blood T cell repertoires in COVID-19. Study context: Sources were T cells, B-cell-depleted T cells, or PBMCs; the material itself was cDNA or gDNA.

Data came from immunoSEQ multiplex PCR; TCRdb stores just in-frame clones and leaves some out. The data hold 95,000 to 150,000 clones, with under 90% observed a single time. With 3 bases removed from V and 9 bases from J, the gap between germline ends came to 15 bases. CDR1 is MRHNA, CDR2 SNTAGT, per germline. The CDR3 sequence is 14 residues long. Source material: peripheral blood. The origin of this receptor is a man aged 60-69 years with acute or convalescent COVID-19. This sequence joins TRBV6-4 and TRBJ2-1; TRBD2 might be the D (7 bases). The DNA of the CDR3 is TGTGCCAGCAGTGATCTAGGGGGGGTAGGTGAGCAGTTCTTC. It encodes CASSDLGGVGEQFF.